This T cell receptor (beta chain) came from a study of blood T cell repertoires in COVID-19 (dated by TCRdb to about 2020). In the study overall: Collaborator samples came from the United States, Italy and Spain and covered acute and convalescent phases of COVID-19. A de-identified subject ID, COVID-19 status, age in years and sex were almost always included in the sample metadata. The repertoires were made available in a free public database intended to serve as a resource for research on the immune response to SARS-CoV-2. Where available, HLA class I and class II types were taken from metadata supplied by the sample provider and were not determined by assay-based typing. The samples were drawn from two sources: the first 160 participants of the ongoing ImmuneRACE study, and 1,000 to 1,500 subjects contributed by 6 global collaborators. The material from the prospective study consisted of cDNA or gDNA derived from T cells, B-cell-depleted T cells, or PBMCs. Deeply sampled blood TCRbeta repertoires from subjects exposed to, actively infected with, or recovered from COVID-19 were included in the dataset.

Worth noting for this clone: Its antigen is unknown. Base qualities are not at hand, and no much larger clone is one base apart.

According to the germline V gene, CDR1 reads SQVTM and CDR2 reads ANQGSEA. The CDR3 holds 12 amino acids from the cysteine to the phenylalanine. Kept here is only the CDR3 DNA, which spans 36 bases and is read in frame from base 1. Trimming removed 7 bases from V and 6 bases from J; the gene matches leave 4 bases unexplained. Overall study outcomes, separate from this receptor: The quantity of clinical and demographic metadata differed by source and by participant and was supplied without curation.

In the prospective study, participants were roughly 18 to 95 years old, resided in about two dozen geographic areas of the United States, and were enrolled through a virtual design. To assign participants to cohorts, the prospective study relied on clinical history that participants themselves reported in a screening survey and a study questionnaire. Recovered participants in ImmuneRACE Cohort 3 were defined by two consecutive negative NP/OP PCR tests, clearance by a healthcare professional, or resolution of symptoms. In the prospective study, mobile phlebotomists collected whole blood, serum and a nasopharyngeal or oropharyngeal swab from each participant. Over an approximately 2-month period, participants in the prospective study had the option of providing additional blood draws and questionnaires. Blood samples from the prospective study were shipped frozen or at room temperature prior to DNA extraction.

The immunoSEQ Assay, a bias-controlled multiplex PCR, was used to amplify TCRbeta CDR3 regions from genomic DNA. In the source study's methods: Nucleated cell counts per sample were estimated from amplification of reference gene primers within the assay. To quantify the absolute abundance of each unique TCRbeta CDR3 rearrangement, sequence reads were collapsed and filtered. Productive Simpson clonality was computed per sample as the square root of Simpson's diversity index over productive rearrangements. The immuneACCESS repertoire file appears here via TCRdb, limited to in-frame rearrangements. These files lack a portion of the clones; in checked studies, under half of the deficit traces to unresolved V genes, and the cause of the others is not known. V, J and clone size are taken as reported in that table, and D and trimming were inferred from the DNA itself. For this sample the table gives 250,000 to 300,000 clones, of which 70% to 90% were detected only once. The ten largest clones represent around 16% of the sample.

The sequenced sample consisted of PBMCs or T cells enriched from blood (not recorded which). This TCR derives from a man between 18 and 35 years old who had recovered from COVID-19. Rearrangement joined TRBV29-1 to TRBJ1-1; 11 bases in the junction line up with TRBD1. DNA sequence: TGCAGCGGGACAGGGGGCCCTTCTGAAGCTTTCTTT. This codes for CSGTGGPSEAFF.